This TCR beta chain is drawn from a study of cytomegalovirus exposure and HLA in healthy donors. This clone was picked up one time. Compared with germline, one end of the junction differs, possibly owing to a read error. From the roughly 120-subject validation cohort, which was separate from the roughly 620-subject first cohort, the donors were drawn. The length of the CDR3 is 13 residues. CDR1 and CDR2 (germline): MGHRA, YSYEKL. Assay: immunoSEQ multiplex PCR; the TCRdb copy retains only in-frame clones and omits some. This table holds over 100,000 clones, 89% found once. Material: PBMCs. The chain is built from TRBV4-1 and TRBJ1-1; D is unresolved. The source of this sequence is a woman aged 18-35 years in good health and CMV-seronegative. The CDR3 loop is CASTQGRAAEAFF. CDR3 in DNA: TGCGCCAGCACCCAAGGGAGGGCCGCTGAAGCTTTCTTT.